This TCR beta chain was captured by sequencing in a study of blood T cell repertoires in COVID-19. Sequencing was performed with immunoSEQ multiplex PCR; in TCRdb, only in-frame clones are kept and a portion is missing. The sample contains about 310,000 clones, about 90% of which appear only once. The V and J ends lost 3 bases and 7 bases respectively, with 7 bases between them. Germline V CDR1 and CDR2: KGHSH, LQKENI. The CDR3 is 11 amino acids. Participant-reported clinical history was the basis for cohort assignment. Sequencing input: PBMCs or T cells enriched from blood (not recorded which). The chain couples TRBV18 to TRBJ2-7; a weak D match, TRBD1 (6 bases). The clonotype was recovered from a young woman who had recovered from COVID-19. The CDR3 loop is CASSPDREQYF. DNA for the CDR3: TGTGCCAGCTCACCGGACAGAGAGCAGTACTTC.